This T cell receptor beta chain was profiled in a study of blood T cell repertoires in COVID-19. Study overall: Some COVID-19 samples were acute and others convalescent; all came from the United States, Italy and Spain.

This clone was observed a handful of times. Authors' methods: The authors estimated nucleated cell counts from reference gene primer amplification. Sequencing was performed with immunoSEQ multiplex PCR; in TCRdb, only in-frame clones are kept and a portion is missing. Clone size and V and J calls were adopted from that table, with D and trimming inferred from the DNA. The sample lists around 330,000 clones, roughly nine tenths occurring once. V was clipped by 8 bases and J by 1 base; unmatched bases: 7. CDR1 is LGHDT, CDR2 YNNKEL, per germline (reference sequence). The CDR3 runs 14 residues. The TCR originated in a man in his sixties who had recovered from COVID-19. The chain is built from TRBV3-1 (or the pseudogene TRBV3-2) and TRBJ2-7, with 8 bases identical to TRBD2. The sequencing sample was made of PBMCs or T cells enriched from blood (not recorded which). Written as DNA, the CDR3 is TGTGCCAGCTCCAGTGCTAGCGGGTCCTACGAGCAGTACTTC. It translates to CASSSASGSYEQYF.